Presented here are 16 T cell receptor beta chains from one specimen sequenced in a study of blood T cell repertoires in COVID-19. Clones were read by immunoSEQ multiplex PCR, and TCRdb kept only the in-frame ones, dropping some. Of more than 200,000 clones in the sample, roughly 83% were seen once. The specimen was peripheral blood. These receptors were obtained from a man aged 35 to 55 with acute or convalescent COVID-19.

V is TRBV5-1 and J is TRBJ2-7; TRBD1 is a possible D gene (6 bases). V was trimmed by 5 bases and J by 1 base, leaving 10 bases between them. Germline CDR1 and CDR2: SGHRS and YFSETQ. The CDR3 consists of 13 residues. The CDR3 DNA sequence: TGCGCCAGCAGGCGTACAGGGTCCTACGAGCAGTACTTC. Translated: CASRRTGSYEQYF.

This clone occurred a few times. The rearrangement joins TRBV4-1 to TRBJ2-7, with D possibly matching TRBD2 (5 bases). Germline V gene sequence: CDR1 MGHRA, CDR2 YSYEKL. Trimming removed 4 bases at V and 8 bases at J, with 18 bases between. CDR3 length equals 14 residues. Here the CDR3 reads CASSPGIILRKQYF. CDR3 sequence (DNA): TGCGCCAGCAGCCCGGGGATTATCCTACGAAAGCAGTACTTC.

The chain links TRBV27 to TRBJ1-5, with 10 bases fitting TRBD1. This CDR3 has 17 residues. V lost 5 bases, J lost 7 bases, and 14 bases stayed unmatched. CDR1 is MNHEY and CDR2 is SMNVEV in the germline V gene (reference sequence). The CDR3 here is CASSPILPTGGGQPQHF. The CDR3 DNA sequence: TGTGCCAGCAGTCCCATACTGCCGACAGGGGGCGGGCAGCCCCAGCATTTT.

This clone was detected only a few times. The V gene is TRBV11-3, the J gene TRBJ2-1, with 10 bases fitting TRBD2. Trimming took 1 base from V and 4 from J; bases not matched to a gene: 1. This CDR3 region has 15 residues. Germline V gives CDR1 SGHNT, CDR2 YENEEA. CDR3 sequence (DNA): TGTGCCAGCAGCTTAGTAGCGGGAGGATACAATGAGCAGTTCTTC. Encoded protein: CASSLVAGGYNEQFF.

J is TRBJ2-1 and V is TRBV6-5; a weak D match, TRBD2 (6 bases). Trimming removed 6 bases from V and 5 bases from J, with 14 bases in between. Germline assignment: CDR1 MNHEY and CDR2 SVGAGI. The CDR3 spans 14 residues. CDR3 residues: CASRSPGLHNEQFF. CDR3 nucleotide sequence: TGTGCCAGCAGATCCCCGGGACTCCACAATGAGCAGTTCTTC.

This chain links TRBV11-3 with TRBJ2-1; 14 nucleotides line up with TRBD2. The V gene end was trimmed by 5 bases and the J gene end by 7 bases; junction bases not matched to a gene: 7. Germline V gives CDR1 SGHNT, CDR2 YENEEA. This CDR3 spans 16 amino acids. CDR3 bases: TGTGCCAGCAGCCGGGGGACTAGCGGGAGAATGAATGAGCAGTTCTTC. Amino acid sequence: CASSRGTSGRMNEQFF. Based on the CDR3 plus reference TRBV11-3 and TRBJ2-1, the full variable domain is EAGVVQSPRYKIIEKKQPVAFWCNPISGHNTLYWYLQNLGQGPELLIRYENEEAVDDSQLPKDRFSAERLKGVDSTLKIQPAELGDSAVYLCASSRGTSGRMNEQFFGPGTRLTVL.

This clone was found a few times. The CDR3 reads CASSQGGPGLNEKLFF. Written as DNA, the CDR3 is TGTGCCAGCAGCCAGGGTGGGCCAGGCTTAAATGAAAAACTGTTTTTT. This chain uses TRBV14 with TRBJ1-4; D uncertain. Trimming shortened V by 3 bases and J by 5 bases, and 16 bases separated the two germline ends. From germline, CDR1 is SGHDN and CDR2 FVKESK. CDR3 size: 16 residues.

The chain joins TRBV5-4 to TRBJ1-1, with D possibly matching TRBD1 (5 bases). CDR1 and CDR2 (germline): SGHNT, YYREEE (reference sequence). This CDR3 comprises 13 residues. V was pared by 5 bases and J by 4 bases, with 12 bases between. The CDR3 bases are TGTGCCAGCAGAACGTGGGGGGTCACTGAAGCTTTCTTT. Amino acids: CASRTWGVTEAFF.

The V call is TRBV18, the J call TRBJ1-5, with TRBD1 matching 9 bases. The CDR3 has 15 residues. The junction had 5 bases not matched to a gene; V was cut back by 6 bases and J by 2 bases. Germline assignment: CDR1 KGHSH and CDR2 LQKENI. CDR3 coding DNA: TGTGCCAGCTCCCGGGACAGGGCGCGCAATCAGCCCCAGCATTTT. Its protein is CASSRDRARNQPQHF.

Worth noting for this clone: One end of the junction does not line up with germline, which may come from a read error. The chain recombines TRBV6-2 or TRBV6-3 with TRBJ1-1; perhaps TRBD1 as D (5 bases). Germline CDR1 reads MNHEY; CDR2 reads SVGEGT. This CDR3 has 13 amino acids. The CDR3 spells CTSSRDFGPEAFF. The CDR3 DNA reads TGTACCAGCAGTAGGGACTTCGGTCCTGAAGCTTTCTTT.

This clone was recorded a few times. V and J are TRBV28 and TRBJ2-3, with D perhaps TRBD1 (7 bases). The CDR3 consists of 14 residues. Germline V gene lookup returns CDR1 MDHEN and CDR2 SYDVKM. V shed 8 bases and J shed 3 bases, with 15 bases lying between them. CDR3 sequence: CASESGGGTDTQYF. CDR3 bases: TGTGCCAGCGAATCAGGGGGAGGAACAGATACGCAGTATTTT.

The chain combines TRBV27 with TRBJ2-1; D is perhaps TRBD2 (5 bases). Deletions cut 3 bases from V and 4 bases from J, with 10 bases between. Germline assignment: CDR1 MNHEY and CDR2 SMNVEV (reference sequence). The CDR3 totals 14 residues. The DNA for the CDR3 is TGTGCCAGCAGTTTGCCGGGAACTTACAATGAGCAGTTCTTC. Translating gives CASSLPGTYNEQFF.

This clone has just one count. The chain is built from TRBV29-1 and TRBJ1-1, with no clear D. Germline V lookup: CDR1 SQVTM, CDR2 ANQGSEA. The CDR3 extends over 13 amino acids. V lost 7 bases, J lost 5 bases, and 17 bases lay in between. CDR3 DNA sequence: TGCAGCGGAGGGAAGGCCCGATGGACTGAAGCTTTCTTT. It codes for CSGGKARWTEAFF.

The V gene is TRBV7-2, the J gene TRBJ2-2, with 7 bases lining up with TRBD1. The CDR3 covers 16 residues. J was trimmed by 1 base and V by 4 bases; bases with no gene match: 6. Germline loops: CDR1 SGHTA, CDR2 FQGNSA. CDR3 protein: CASSWTTGKNTGELFF. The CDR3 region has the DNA TGTGCCAGCAGCTGGACGACAGGGAAGAACACCGGGGAGCTGTTTTTT.

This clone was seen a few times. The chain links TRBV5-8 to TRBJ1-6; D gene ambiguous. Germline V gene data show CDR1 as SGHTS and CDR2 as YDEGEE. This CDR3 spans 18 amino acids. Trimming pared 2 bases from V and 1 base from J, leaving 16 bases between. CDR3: CASSFLAGWESYNSPLHF. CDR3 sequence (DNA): TGTGCCAGCAGCTTCTTGGCGGGATGGGAATCCTATAATTCACCCCTCCACTTT. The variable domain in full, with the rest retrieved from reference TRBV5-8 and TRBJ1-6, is EAGVTQSPTHLIKTRGQQATLRCSPISGHTSVYWYQQALGLGLQFLLWYDEGEERNRGNFPPRFSGRQFPNYSSELNVNALELEDSALYLCASSFLAGWESYNSPLHFGNGTRLTVT.

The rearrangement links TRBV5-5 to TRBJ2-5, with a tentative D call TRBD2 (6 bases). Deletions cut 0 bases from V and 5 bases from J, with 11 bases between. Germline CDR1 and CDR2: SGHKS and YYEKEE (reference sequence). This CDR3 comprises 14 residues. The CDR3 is CASSLGGGPETQYF. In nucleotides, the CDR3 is TGTGCCAGCAGCTTGGGTGGAGGGCCGGAGACCCAGTACTTC.